This is a list of T cell receptor beta chains from one sample in a study of blood T cells in healthy people across ages. Via MiXCR, TCRdb re-called the 5' RACE reads, giving one row per CDR3 protein. There are 540,000 or so distinct CDR3 sequences in the sample; roughly 48% occur only once, and around 25% lies in the top ten. The sample was blood. The source is a man of 80 years or more in good health. The CDR3 runs from the conserved cysteine through the conserved F or W. The D gene is left open where the match is weak. Size tells how often a clone was seen (once, few, many) or the class of an expanded clone, and some rows leave it out.

cdr3_nt cdr3_aa clone_size d_call j_call v_call
TGTGCCAGCAAAAGGGACGGGGGGTTGAACACTGAAGCTTTCTTT CASKRDGGLNTEAFF . . TRBJ1-1 TRBV21-1
TGTGCCAGCAGTTTACCCCGGGCCACCTACGAGCAGTACTTC CASSLPRATYEQYF few . TRBJ2-7 TRBV6-2/TRBV6-3
TGTGCCAGCTCCGGACAGGGCGCTTCAAGCTCCTACAATGAGCAGTTCTTC CASSGQGASSSYNEQFF few TRBD1 TRBJ2-1 TRBV18
TGCAGTGCTGGACAGGGTGGCAATCAGCCCCAGCATTTT CSAGQGGNQPQHF . TRBD1 TRBJ1-5 TRBV20-1
TGTGCCAGCAGCTTGACTTTTTCGTACGAGCAGTACTTC CASSLTFSYEQYF . . TRBJ2-7 TRBV7-2
TGTGCCAGCAATGGGGACTATGGCTACACCTTC CASNGDYGYTF . . TRBJ1-2 TRBV6-6
TGTGCCAGCAGCTTTCAACAGGGGGCATGGCAGTACTTC CASSFQQGAWQYF . TRBD1 TRBJ2-5 TRBV7-2
TGTGCCAGCAGCTTCTCCGGGGCCCCCTCTGGGGCCAACGTCCTGACTTTC CASSFSGAPSGANVLTF . . TRBJ2-6 TRBV7-9
TGTGCCAGCAGGGCTACTCTAGCGAGTAATGAGCAGTTCTTC CASRATLASNEQFF few . TRBJ2-1 TRBV7-3
TGTGCCAGCCGTCGGGCAGGGAACTATGGCTACACCTTC CASRRAGNYGYTF few . TRBJ1-2 TRBV6-5
TGCAGCGTTGCTCCGCAAGAGACCCAGTACTTC CSVAPQETQYF . . TRBJ2-5 TRBV29-1
TGTGCCGGCAGTTTAACGACTGGAAGCTCCTACGAGCAGTACTTC CAGSLTTGSSYEQYF . . TRBJ2-7 TRBV28
TGTGCCAGCAGCTTAGGTGAAGGGGGACGTGAAAAACTGTTTTTT CASSLGEGGREKLFF once . TRBJ1-4 TRBV7-9
TGTGCCAGCAGCTCGGGACTGACCCACAATGAGCAGTTCTTC CASSSGLTHNEQFF . . TRBJ2-1 TRBV11-2
TGTGCCAGCACCCCGGATCCGTCCTACAATGAGCAGTTCTTC CASTPDPSYNEQFF . . TRBJ2-1 TRBV9
TGTGCCAGCAGCTCACAGGGGACCCTATCCTACGAGCAGTACTTC CASSSQGTLSYEQYF . TRBD1 TRBJ2-7 TRBV11-2
TGTGCCAGCAGCTCAGGACTAGCGGGAAAGGGTGAGCAGTTCTTC CASSSGLAGKGEQFF . TRBD2 TRBJ2-1 TRBV11-3
TGTGCCAGCAGTTTCCAGCGGGACCTCGGGGAGCTGTTTTTT CASSFQRDLGELFF . TRBD2 TRBJ2-2 TRBV28
TGTGCCAGCAGTTACTCGTCCACCCAAGAGACCCAGTACTTC CASSYSSTQETQYF . . TRBJ2-5 TRBV6-2/TRBV6-3
TGTGCCAGCAGCTTGGCCGAGCCCACAGATACGCAGTATTTT CASSLAEPTDTQYF . . TRBJ2-3 TRBV5-4
TGTGCCAGCAGCTCACCGTGGGGATCCCAAGAGACCCAGTACTTC CASSSPWGSQETQYF . . TRBJ2-5 TRBV11-2
TGTGCCAGCAGTCAAGGGCCTACGAACACCGGGGAGCTGTTTTTT CASSQGPTNTGELFF once . TRBJ2-2 TRBV12-3/TRBV12-4
TGTGCCAGCAGGCCCGCGGATTTACCCCGGGGCTACACCTTC CASRPADLPRGYTF many . TRBJ1-2 TRBV28
TGCAGTGCTGAAAGGGCAGAACCAATTAGCACAGATACGCAGTATTTT CSAERAEPISTDTQYF . . TRBJ2-3 TRBV20-1
TGTGCCAGCAGTAGGGAGGTGGGTGCGGACAATGAGCAGTTCTTC CASSREVGADNEQFF many . TRBJ2-1 TRBV6-5
TGTGCCAGCAGTTTGGGGGGGGCAAACCTCTACGAGCAGTACTTC CASSLGGANLYEQYF . . TRBJ2-7 TRBV28
TGTGCCATCAGTGGGGACAGGGGGCGCTTGGATGAGCAGTTCTTC CAISGDRGRLDEQFF . TRBD1 TRBJ2-1 TRBV10-3
TGCAGCGTCCGGACCGACTTGGGCCAGCCCCAGCATTTT CSVRTDLGQPQHF few . TRBJ1-5 TRBV29-1
TGTGCCAGCAGCACTCTACGACAAGGGCAGTATTTT CASSTLRQGQYF few . TRBJ2-3 TRBV5-6
TGCAGTGCTAGAGGGCTAGCGGGAGTGATCACCGGGGAGCTGTTTTTT CSARGLAGVITGELFF once TRBD2 TRBJ2-2 TRBV20-1
TGTGCCAGCAGTTACCACGACAGGCCGACTAACTATGGCTACACCTTC CASSYHDRPTNYGYTF few . TRBJ1-2 TRBV6-2/TRBV6-3
TGTGCCAGCAGTAAGCTTCGGGGCGCTCCCAATGAGCAGTTCTTC CASSKLRGAPNEQFF . . TRBJ2-1 TRBV2
TGTGCCTGTCCCCAGGGGAGGAATTCACCCCTCCACTTT CACPQGRNSPLHF . . TRBJ1-6 TRBV30
TGTGCCAGCAGCCTTAACGGACAACGCCAAGAGACCCAGTACTTC CASSLNGQRQETQYF few . TRBJ2-5 TRBV12-3/TRBV12-4
TGCGCCAGCAGCCAAATGAGCGGGAGGGCCTTTGATACGCAGTATTTT CASSQMSGRAFDTQYF few TRBD2 TRBJ2-3 TRBV4-3
TGTGCCAGCAGCCAAGAAAAGAGGAATGAGCAGTTCTTC CASSQEKRNEQFF few . TRBJ2-1 TRBV3-1
TGCAGCGTTGGGCTACGGGGGACAGAGTATGGCTACACCTTC CSVGLRGTEYGYTF few TRBD1 TRBJ1-2 TRBV29-1
TGCAGTGCTAGAGAGGTCCTCAGGGATGGCTACACCTTC CSAREVLRDGYTF . . TRBJ1-2 TRBV20-1
TGCAGCGGGACAGGGGTGAACACTGAAGCTTTCTTT CSGTGVNTEAFF . TRBD1 TRBJ1-1 TRBV29-1
TGCGCCAGCAGCTTGGCGACGGCGGCATGGGGTCAGGAGCAGTTCTTC CASSLATAAWGQEQFF . . TRBJ2-1 TRBV5-1
TGTGCCAGCAGGAAAAATAGGACTAGCGGGGGCAACAATGAGCAGTTCTTC CASRKNRTSGGNNEQFF many TRBD2 TRBJ2-1 TRBV7-9
TGTGCCAGCAGCCCGGACAGTGGCGGCACAGATACGCAGTATTTT CASSPDSGGTDTQYF . . TRBJ2-3 TRBV7-3
TGTGCCAGCAGCCGGGGACAGACCTCAGACTATGGTTACACCTTC CASSRGQTSDYGYTF . TRBD1 TRBJ1-2 TRBV3-1
TGTGCCAGCAGCTTCTTGGCAGGACAGTACTACGAGCAGTACTTC CASSFLAGQYYEQYF . . TRBJ2-7 TRBV12-1
TGTGCCAGCACGGAAACGGGGGTTACAGATACGCAGTATTTT CASTETGVTDTQYF many . TRBJ2-3 TRBV6-6
TGTGCCAGCAGCAGCAACGGATACAATGAGCAGTTCTTC CASSSNGYNEQFF . . TRBJ2-1 TRBV11-3
TGTGCCAGCAGTGCCGGGACAGGGGGCCGGGGTGGCTACACCTTC CASSAGTGGRGGYTF . TRBD1 TRBJ1-2 TRBV27
TGTGCCACCAGCAGTGACCGTCGCAAAGAGACCCAGTACTTC CATSSDRRKETQYF . . TRBJ2-5 TRBV15
TGTGCCAGCAGTTACTCGATGGCGGTTAATGAGCAGTTCTTC CASSYSMAVNEQFF . . TRBJ2-1 TRBV6-5
TGCGTCAGCAGCTTGGCAGGGGTGGTAGAGACCCAGTACTTC CVSSLAGVVETQYF . . TRBJ2-5 TRBV5-1